These 21 T cell receptor beta chains were all obtained from the same sample, sequenced in a study of cytomegalovirus exposure and HLA in healthy donors. The PCR employed 60 Vbeta primers together with 13 Jbeta primers. Using immunoSEQ multiplex PCR, the repertoire was profiled, and TCRdb retains in-frame clones only, with some absent. The sample includes about 110,000 clones, more than 65% of them seen just once. Sequencing input: PBMCs. The source is a boy between 10 and 17 years old in good health and CMV-seronegative.

The V call is TRBV7-9, the J call TRBJ2-1, with 8 bases matching TRBD1. V trimming: 5 bases; J trimming: 5 bases; junction bases outside the gene matches: 17. The CDR3 is made up of 18 amino acids. CDR1 and CDR2 from the germline V gene are SEHNR and FQNEAQ (reference sequence). The CDR3 loop reads CASSRLKIGDRLNNEQFF. The CDR3 region has the DNA TGTGCCAGCAGCCGGCTCAAAATAGGGGACAGGTTAAACAATGAGCAGTTCTTC.

This clone rates as medium-sized. The V and J genes are TRBV7-9 and TRBJ1-2; D possibly corresponds to TRBD1 (6 bases). Trimming removed 4 bases from V and 0 bases from J, with 9 bases in between. The CDR3 consists of 14 residues. The germline V gene has CDR1 SEHNR and CDR2 FQNEAQ (reference sequence). The CDR3 region is CASSWTASNYGYTF. The CDR3 bases are TGTGCCAGCAGCTGGACAGCTTCTAACTATGGCTACACCTTC.

The chain links TRBV5-1 to TRBJ1-1, with 8 bases fitting TRBD1. Trimming at V came to 5 bases and at J to 4 bases, leaving 7 bases not matched to a gene. The CDR3 totals 14 residues. The germline V gene has CDR1 SGHRS and CDR2 YFSETQ. CDR3 DNA sequence: TGCGCCAGCAGGGGTCAGGGGGCAAGCACTGAAGCTTTCTTT. Protein: CASRGQGASTEAFF.

The V and J genes are TRBV5-1 and TRBJ2-7; D might be TRBD1 (6 bases). CDR3 size: 15 residues. Per germline, CDR1 SGHRS and CDR2 YFSETQ. V was cut by 0 bases and J by 1 base, with 11 bases left in between. The CDR3 region has the DNA TGCGCCAGCAGCTTGGATACAGGGAATTCCTACGAGCAGTACTTC. It specifies CASSLDTGNSYEQYF.

V gene TRBV2 combines with J gene TRBJ1-1, with TRBD1 matching 10 bases. This CDR3 comprises 16 residues. Germline loops: CDR1 SNHLY, CDR2 FYNNEI. The ends lost 6 bases at V and 1 base at J; junction bases unmatched: 8. The CDR3 reads CASRRDRGPGNTEAFF. The CDR3 region has the DNA TGTGCCAGCAGGAGGGACAGGGGCCCGGGGAACACTGAAGCTTTCTTT.

This chain joins TRBV19 and TRBJ2-7; tentatively, D is TRBD1 (7 bases). Germline-derived CDR1 and CDR2 are LNHDA and SQIVND (reference sequence). Trimming stripped 5 bases from V and 1 base from J, with 15 bases between. The CDR3 runs 15 residues. CDR3 sequence: CASSLYRGGSYEQYF. In DNA, the CDR3 is TGTGCCAGTAGTCTCTACAGGGGAGGTTCCTACGAGCAGTACTTC.

This clone was picked up many times. The rearrangement links TRBV7-6 to TRBJ2-7; D is uncertain. Germline values: CDR1 SGHVS, CDR2 FNYEAQ. V was cut by 1 base and J by 1 base, with 8 bases left in between. The length of the CDR3 is 14 residues. CDR3 coding DNA: TGTGCCAGCAGCTTAGGTTCCATTTCCTACGAGCAGTACTTC. As protein: CASSLGSISYEQYF.

The CDR3 bases are TGTGCCAGCAGCTTGGACGGGAAGGGCAATCAGCCCCAGCATTTT. It specifies CASSLDGKGNQPQHF. The chain has TRBV5-6 and TRBJ1-5; D unresolved. This CDR3 is built from 15 residues. The germline CDR1 and CDR2 sequences are SGHDT and YYEEEE. V gave up 0 bases and J gave up 2 bases, with 9 bases separating them.

The chain uses TRBV7-2 and TRBJ1-4; no clear D. This CDR3 comprises 14 residues. V was clipped by 4 bases and J by 5 bases, with 11 bases between them. The germline gives CDR1 SGHTA, CDR2 FQGNSA. DNA of the CDR3: TGTGCCAGCAGCTACGGTTTATGGAATGAAAAACTGTTTTTT. Translating gives CASSYGLWNEKLFF.

The chain combines TRBV7-9 with TRBJ2-5; D might be TRBD2 (6 bases). Trimming pared 5 bases from V and 1 base from J, leaving 17 bases between. Germline V gives CDR1 SEHNR, CDR2 FQNEAQ (reference sequence). The CDR3 length is 16 residues. The DNA of the CDR3 is TGTGCCAGCAGCGGGGGGATTACTCTTTCCCAAGAGACCCAGTACTTC. Residues: CASSGGITLSQETQYF.

This clone was seen a single time. The chain links TRBV7-8 to TRBJ2-7, with D hard to call. Trimming took 0 bases from V and 3 from J, leaving 12 bases between them. CDR1 and CDR2 (germline): SGHVS, FQNEAQ. This CDR3 comprises 15 residues. The CDR3 nucleotides are TGTGCCAGCAGCTTAGCCCAATGGAGAGACTACGAGCAGTACTTC. Its translation: CASSLAQWRDYEQYF.

V usage is TRBV7-9 and J usage is TRBJ1-1; TRBD1 agrees at 7 bases. V shed 3 bases and J 8 bases; nucleotides not matched to a gene: 3. This CDR3 spans 12 amino acids. The germline V gene has CDR1 SEHNR and CDR2 FQNEAQ (reference sequence). CDR3 sequence reads: CASSFDRDEAFF. Here the CDR3 DNA reads TGTGCCAGCAGCTTTGACAGGGACGAAGCTTTCTTT.

V and J are TRBV5-6 and TRBJ2-1; TRBD2 is a possible D gene (6 bases). Germline lookup yields CDR1 SGHDT and CDR2 YYEEEE. Trimming took off 0 bases at V and 4 bases at J, with 14 bases between the two ends. The CDR3 consists of 16 residues. CDR3: CASSLEAVGTYNEQFF. The CDR3 DNA follows: TGTGCCAGCAGCTTGGAGGCGGTAGGGACTTACAATGAGCAGTTCTTC.

This chain joins TRBV11-2 and TRBJ2-7, with a weak D call TRBD1 (7 bases). CDR1 and CDR2 from the germline V gene are SGHAT and FQNNGV. V lost 5 bases to trimming and J lost 3 bases, with 23 bases between them. The CDR3 has 17 amino acids. The CDR3 protein is CASSPLKGASADYEQYF. For the CDR3, the DNA is TGTGCCAGCAGCCCACTCAAGGGGGCTAGCGCGGACTACGAGCAGTACTTC.

In DNA form, the CDR3 reads TGTGCCAGCACTCGGTACCGCCATACGCAGTATTTT. Its protein product is CASTRYRHTQYF. This sequence joins TRBV7-9 and TRBJ2-3; D not certain. The germline V gene has CDR1 SEHNR and CDR2 FQNEAQ (reference sequence). The CDR3 has 12 residues. With 7 bases removed from V and 7 bases from J, the gap between germline ends came to 12 bases.

This chain connects TRBV21-1 to TRBJ2-7; the table names TRBD2, a call not compared with the DNA. TRBV21-1 is described as a pseudogene. This CDR3 comprises 14 residues. Written as DNA, the CDR3 is TGTGCCAGCAGTCCAACTAGCGTCTCCTACGAGCAGTACTTC. Its protein is CASSPTSVSYEQYF.

The V call is TRBV7-9, the J call TRBJ1-2; D gene uncertain. This CDR3 spans 13 amino acids. Germline V gene sequence: CDR1 SEHNR, CDR2 FQNEAQ (reference sequence). Trimming shortened V by 3 bases and J by 2 bases, and 7 bases separated the two germline ends. As DNA, the CDR3 is TGTGCCAGCAGCTTCCCAGCGAACTATGGCTACACCTTC. It yields the protein CASSFPANYGYTF. The whole variable domain, remainder taken from reference TRBV7-9 and TRBJ1-2, is DTGVSQNPRHKITKRGQNVTFRCDPISEHNRLYWYRQTLGQGPEFLTYFQNEAQLEKSRLLSDRFSAERPKGSFSTLEIQRTEQGDSAMYLCASSFPANYGYTFGSGTRLTVV.

J is TRBJ1-2 and V is TRBV5-6; perhaps TRBD1 as D (5 bases). Germline assignment: CDR1 SGHDT and CDR2 YYEEEE. The CDR3 spans 15 residues. V was trimmed by 4 bases and J by 1 base, leaving 14 bases between them. CDR3 residues: CASSPSPDSNYGYTF. The CDR3 DNA sequence: TGTGCCAGCAGCCCCTCGCCAGACAGTAACTATGGCTACACCTTC.

The gene calls are TRBV28 and TRBJ1-1; D ambiguous. There are 13 residues in the CDR3. The V gene's germline CDR1 is MDHEN and CDR2 SYDVKM. Trimming removed 4 bases from V and 1 base from J, with 7 bases in between. The CDR3 loop is CASSYGGNTEAFF. The DNA of the CDR3 is TGTGCCAGCAGTTACGGAGGGAACACTGAAGCTTTCTTT.

This chain joins TRBV18 and TRBJ2-1; the match to TRBD1 covers 8 bases. Germline loops: CDR1 KGHSH, CDR2 LQKENI. Germline trimming cut 8 bases from V and 13 bases from J; bases unmatched to any gene: 7. The CDR3 loop spans 11 amino acids. CDR3 DNA sequence: TGTGCCAGCCAAACGGACAGGGAACAGTTCTTC. This codes for CASQTDREQFF. The complete variable domain, with remaining parts taken from reference TRBV18 and TRBJ2-1, reads NAGVMQNPRHLVRRRGQEARLRCSPMKGHSHVYWYRQLPEEGLKFMVYLQKENIIDESGMPKERFSAEFPKEGPSILRIQQVVRGDSAAYFCASQTDREQFFGPGTRLTVL.

This chain uses TRBV9 with TRBJ2-1, with 10 bases identical to TRBD2. Per germline, CDR1 SGDLS and CDR2 YYNGEE. This CDR3 is built from 16 residues. The junction had 7 bases not matched to a gene; V was cut back by 1 base and J by 6 bases. CDR3: CASSVIPGLASNEQFF. The CDR3 DNA reads as TGTGCCAGCAGCGTAATACCGGGACTAGCGTCCAATGAGCAGTTCTTC. The full variable domain, rest sourced from reference TRBV9 and TRBJ2-1, is DSGVTQTPKHLITATGQRVTLRCSPRSGDLSVYWYQQSLDQGLQFLIQYYNGEERAKGNILERFSAQQFPDLHSELNLSSLELGDSALYFCASSVIPGLASNEQFFGPGTRLTVL.